This T cell receptor (beta chain) originates from a study of spatial heterogeneity in lung cancer. The study's findings and limits: The study found that expanded intratumoral alpha and beta TCR counts tracked tumor mutation counts.

This CDR3 region has 17 residues. CDR1 SEHNR and CDR2 FQNEAQ come from the germline V gene (reference sequence). V was clipped by 5 bases and J by 3 bases; unmatched bases: 9. Indicated time point: sample taken at primary tumor resection. The study sequenced unsorted whole RNA from tumor, nontumor lung or frozen PBMC. This clonotype ranks as medium-sized. Its antigen is unidentified. TCRdb passed the 5' RACE reads through MiXCR, listing each CDR3 protein once. This sample has 3,000 or so distinct CDR3 sequences, with over 6% found just once. The chain combines TRBV7-9 with TRBJ2-5; 13 bases are shared with TRBD2. Sample: lung tumor tissue, taken at surgery. This clonotype was sampled from a male donor with early-stage non-small cell lung cancer. CDR3: CASSPLRTSGSEETQYF. The DNA of the CDR3 is TGTGCCAGCAGCCCCCTTCGGACTAGCGGGAGTGAAGAGACCCAGTACTTC.